A selection of T cell receptor beta chains follows, all from one sample in a study of blood T cell repertoires in COVID-19. The repertoire was sequenced with immunoSEQ multiplex PCR; TCRdb's copy has only in-frame clones and lacks some. The sample lists some 120,000 clones, 88% occurring once. Sequencing was performed on peripheral blood. All receptors come from a woman over 75 with acute or convalescent COVID-19. Both conserved end residues are part of each CDR3. A D gene is named only where the DNA matches it firmly. The listing skips clone size in some rows; elsewhere it reads once, few, many or a size class.

abundance: .; j_gene: TRBJ1-5; v_gene: TRBV18; d_gene: TRBD1; CDR3nt: TGTGCCAGCTCACTCTACGACAGGGGAGGGCAGCCCCAGCATTTT; CDR3aa: CASSLYDRGGQPQHF
abundance: .; j_gene: TRBJ1-2; v_gene: TRBV15; d_gene: TRBD1; CDR3nt: TGTGCCACCAGCATCCGGACAGGCCTCGGTGGCTACACCTTC; CDR3aa: CATSIRTGLGGYTF
abundance: once; j_gene: TRBJ1-2; v_gene: TRBV30; d_gene: TRBD1; CDR3nt: TGTGCCTGGAGTGGGCTCAGGGGGAACTATGGCTACACCTTC; CDR3aa: CAWSGLRGNYGYTF
abundance: .; j_gene: TRBJ1-4; v_gene: TRBV25-1; d_gene: .; CDR3nt: TGTGCCAGCAGTGAAATTACGGCAACTAATGAAAAACTGTTTTTT; CDR3aa: CASSEITATNEKLFF
abundance: .; j_gene: TRBJ1-2; v_gene: TRBV10-3; d_gene: TRBD1; CDR3nt: TGTGCCATCAGTGGGGGGACAGCAGCTAACTATGGCTACACCTTC; CDR3aa: CAISGGTAANYGYTF
abundance: .; j_gene: TRBJ1-1; v_gene: TRBV10-3; d_gene: .; CDR3nt: TGTGCCATCAGTGAGTCCACGGGATTTGGGACTGAAGCTTTCTTT; CDR3aa: CAISESTGFGTEAFF
abundance: .; j_gene: TRBJ2-7; v_gene: TRBV10-2; d_gene: .; CDR3nt: TGCGCCAGCAGTGGGACACTGTGGGGCGAGCAGTACTTC; CDR3aa: CASSGTLWGEQYF
abundance: .; j_gene: TRBJ2-7; v_gene: TRBV3-1/TRBV3-2; d_gene: TRBD1; CDR3nt: TGTGCCAGCAGCCTACGAAAACCGGGACAGAACTACGAGCAGTACTTC; CDR3aa: CASSLRKPGQNYEQYF
abundance: .; j_gene: TRBJ2-7; v_gene: TRBV28; d_gene: TRBD1; CDR3nt: TGTGCCAGCAGTCTACAGGGGTACGAGCAGTACTTC; CDR3aa: CASSLQGYEQYF
abundance: .; j_gene: TRBJ1-5; v_gene: TRBV6-1; d_gene: .; CDR3nt: TGTGCCAGCAGTGAAGCGTGGAGGGCTAGCAATCAGCCCCAGCATTTT; CDR3aa: CASSEAWRASNQPQHF
abundance: .; j_gene: TRBJ1-2; v_gene: TRBV7-9; d_gene: .; CDR3nt: TGTGCCAGCAGCTTAGCTGGGCAGTATGGCTACACCTTC; CDR3aa: CASSLAGQYGYTF
abundance: few; j_gene: TRBJ2-1; v_gene: TRBV2; d_gene: .; CDR3nt: TGTGCCAGCAGTGATTGGCGGAGCGGCAATGAGCAGTTCTTC; CDR3aa: CASSDWRSGNEQFF
abundance: .; j_gene: TRBJ1-2; v_gene: TRBV15; d_gene: TRBD1; CDR3nt: TGTGCCACCAGCAGGGACCCGTGGACAGGAGGCTACACCTTC; CDR3aa: CATSRDPWTGGYTF
abundance: .; j_gene: TRBJ2-2; v_gene: TRBV4-2; d_gene: TRBD2; CDR3nt: TGTGCCAGCAGCCAAGATCTAACTAGCGGGGCCGGGGAGCTGTTTTTT; CDR3aa: CASSQDLTSGAGELFF
abundance: .; j_gene: TRBJ1-2; v_gene: TRBV5-6; d_gene: TRBD1; CDR3nt: TGTGCCAGCAGCCCTCCGGCAGGGGGTTTGGGCTACACCTTC; CDR3aa: CASSPPAGGLGYTF
abundance: .; j_gene: TRBJ1-2; v_gene: TRBV3-1/TRBV3-2; d_gene: .; CDR3nt: TGTGCCAGCAGCCAGTTGAAAGCAAGCGGCTACACCTTC; CDR3aa: CASSQLKASGYTF
abundance: .; j_gene: TRBJ1-4; v_gene: TRBV6-5; d_gene: TRBD1; CDR3nt: TGTGCCAGCAGTTACGCGGGACAGGGAAATGAAAAACTGTTTTTT; CDR3aa: CASSYAGQGNEKLFF
abundance: .; j_gene: TRBJ1-2; v_gene: TRBV19; d_gene: TRBD1; CDR3nt: TGTGCCAGTAGTCGGGCAGGGGGCGACTATGGCTACACCTTC; CDR3aa: CASSRAGGDYGYTF
abundance: .; j_gene: TRBJ2-3; v_gene: TRBV28; d_gene: TRBD2; CDR3nt: TGTGCCAGCAGTCCCGGACTAGCGGGAGATACGCAGTATTTT; CDR3aa: CASSPGLAGDTQYF
abundance: few; j_gene: TRBJ2-7; v_gene: TRBV7-2; d_gene: TRBD2; CDR3nt: TGTGCCAGCAGCTTAGTAAATATCGCTAGCGGGGACTCTTACGAGCAGTACTTC; CDR3aa: CASSLVNIASGDSYEQYF
abundance: .; j_gene: TRBJ1-5; v_gene: TRBV3-1/TRBV3-2; d_gene: .; CDR3nt: TGTGCCAGCAGCCCCGGGGGGGGTAATCAGCCCCAGCATTTT; CDR3aa: CASSPGGGNQPQHF
abundance: many; j_gene: TRBJ2-5; v_gene: TRBV9; d_gene: TRBD2; CDR3nt: TGTGCCAGCACCGGGACTAGCGGGGTCCAAGAGACCCAGTACTTC; CDR3aa: CASTGTSGVQETQYF
abundance: few; j_gene: TRBJ1-3; v_gene: TRBV24-1; d_gene: .; CDR3nt: TGTGCCACCCAGGACTCTGGAAACACCATATATTTT; CDR3aa: CATQDSGNTIYF
abundance: .; j_gene: TRBJ2-3; v_gene: TRBV5-4; d_gene: .; CDR3nt: TGTGCCAGCAGCTTGTCCCAGATCACAGATACGCAGTATTTT; CDR3aa: CASSLSQITDTQYF
abundance: .; j_gene: TRBJ1-5; v_gene: TRBV9; d_gene: .; CDR3nt: TGTGCCAGCAGCTCCCGAGCGAGCAATCAGCCCCAGCATTTT; CDR3aa: CASSSRASNQPQHF